This T cell receptor (beta chain) was captured in a study of blood T cells in healthy people across ages. The table lists this clonotype with a count of one. The antigen remains undetermined. The V segment lost 5 bases and the J segment 5 bases; nucleotides outside the gene matches: 7. The CDR3 spans 13 residues. Germline assignment: CDR1 DFQATT and CDR2 SNEGSKA (reference sequence). The study's findings and limits: Percentage of naive T cells showed a strong correlation with TCR beta diversity.

Primers used in a second PCR of roughly 6 to 11 cycles were a sample-barcoded 5' primer and a J-beta primer mix. One entry per CDR3 protein, called by TCRdb with MiXCR from the 5' RACE reads. The sample records about 680,000 distinct CDR3 sequences, approximately 49% being singletons. Specimen: blood. V is TRBV20-1 and J is TRBJ1-1; 8 bases agree with TRBD1. The TCR sequence derives from a woman aged 55-75 years in good health. The CDR3 loop reads CSARQGKGTEAFF. The CDR3 DNA sequence: TGCAGTGCTCGACAGGGGAAGGGTACTGAAGCTTTCTTT.